This T cell receptor (beta chain) was obtained from a study of blood T cell repertoires in COVID-19. Study context: Some COVID-19 samples were acute and others convalescent; all came from the United States, Italy and Spain.

Trimming took off 0 bases at V and 3 bases at J, with 16 bases between the two ends. The CDR3 sequence is 16 residues long. The germline V gene has CDR1 SGDLS and CDR2 YYNGEE. Repertoires were generated with immunoSEQ multiplex PCR, while TCRdb's copy carries only in-frame clones and drops some. The top ten clones hold 4.5% to 6% of a sample with about 58,000 clones, 60% to 85% of them seen once. The sequence derives from a human donor in a cohort sampled during active COVID-19. Source material: peripheral blood. This rearrangement joins TRBV9 to TRBJ2-7, with D possibly matching TRBD1 (5 bases). CDR3 DNA sequence: TGTGCCAGCAGCGTAGGGGGCGTAAACGCTGACTACGAGCAGTACTTC. It yields the protein CASSVGGVNADYEQYF.